Each of the 29 T cell receptor beta chains below was sequenced from the same sample in a study of PD-L1 blockade in urothelial cancer. This table comes from immunoSEQ multiplex PCR, and its TCRdb copy is limited to in-frame clones, with some not included. The sample includes about 38,000 clones, approximately 86% of them seen just once. Time point indicated: peripheral blood 6 weeks after treatment start. The sequences come from PBMCs, collected around atezolizumab (anti-PD-L1) treatment. These receptors originate from a man aged 60 to 69 with urothelial cancer.

J is TRBJ2-1 and V is TRBV2; TRBD1 aligns across 7 bases. V was pared by 5 bases and J by 2 bases, with 9 bases of the junction left unmatched. This CDR3 has 16 residues. Germline lookup yields CDR1 SNHLY and CDR2 FYNNEI. The CDR3: CASSQTGTAPYNEQFF. CDR3 sequence (DNA): TGTGCCAGCAGTCAAACCGGGACAGCACCCTACAATGAGCAGTTCTTC. The full variable domain, rest sourced from reference TRBV2 and TRBJ2-1, is EPEVTQTPSHQVTQMGQEVILRCVPISNHLYFYWYRQILGQKVEFLVSFYNNEISEKSEIFDDQFSVERPDGSNFTLKIRSTKLEDSAMYFCASSQTGTAPYNEQFFGPGTRLTVL.

The rearrangement uses TRBV6-6 and TRBJ1-4; D ambiguous. The V end lost 2 bases, the J end lost 12 bases, and 13 bases lay between the germline ends. Germline assignment: CDR1 MNHNY and CDR2 SVGAGI (reference sequence). The CDR3 loop spans 13 amino acids. The CDR3 DNA follows: TGTGCCAGCAGTTACCTCCTGGGTGGGCAACTGTTTTTT. Translated: CASSYLLGGQLFF.

CDR3 DNA sequence: TGTGCCAGCAGCAAAGCGCGGGTTTTTGGATTTTCGGGTCGAGCTAATGAAAAACTGTTTTTT. This gives the protein CASSKARVFGFSGRANEKLFF. The chain uses TRBV21-1 and TRBJ1-4. TRBV21-1 represents a pseudogene. This CDR3 region has 21 residues.

This rearrangement joins TRBV7-3 to TRBJ1-1; TRBD1 aligns across 12 bases. The CDR3 spans 13 residues. Germline V gene sequence: CDR1 SGHTA, CDR2 FQGTGA. The ends lost 5 bases at V and 10 bases at J; junction bases unmatched: 5. Here the CDR3 DNA reads TGTGCCAGCAGCCAGGGACAGGGGGCGCGAGCTTTCTTT. This sequence encodes CASSQGQGARAFF.

The chain employs TRBV6-6 and TRBJ2-5; 9 bases map to TRBD2. J gave up 1 base and V 8 bases, and 8 bases lay outside the gene matches. Looked up from germline, CDR1 is MNHNY and CDR2 is SVGAGI (reference sequence). The CDR3 has 15 amino acids. The CDR3 loop is CASSPSGGRQETQYF. CDR3 sequence (DNA): TGTGCCAGCTCCCCCAGCGGGGGGCGCCAAGAGACCCAGTACTTC.

The rearrangement joins TRBV7-9 to TRBJ2-7, with TRBD1 matching over 8 bases. The V gene's germline CDR1 is SEHNR and CDR2 FQNEAQ (reference sequence). This CDR3 has 15 amino acids. The ends lost 2 bases at V and 6 bases at J; junction bases unmatched: 9. The CDR3 DNA sequence: TGTGCCAGCAGCTTATTTCTAGGACAGGGAGTCGAGCAGTACTTC. It translates to CASSLFLGQGVEQYF.

V usage is TRBV5-1 and J usage is TRBJ1-3; D ambiguous. V lost 1 base, J lost 6 bases, and 20 bases lay in between. The germline gives CDR1 SGHRS, CDR2 YFSETQ. This CDR3 contains 17 residues. CDR3 residues: CASSLSGVAVSPNTIYF. In DNA, the CDR3 is TGCGCCAGCAGCTTGAGCGGGGTAGCCGTCAGCCCAAACACCATATATTTT.

V gene TRBV5-8 combines with J gene TRBJ2-7, with 12 nucleotides matching TRBD1. With V trimmed by 5 bases and J by 7 bases, 13 bases remained unmatched. The CDR3 is made up of 16 amino acids. Germline V CDR1 and CDR2: SGHTS, YDEGEE. DNA of the CDR3: TGTGCCAGCAGAATGACCGGGACAGGGGGCCTGAGGGAGCAGTACTTC. Translated, it gives CASRMTGTGGLREQYF.

V gene TRBV6-1 combines with J gene TRBJ1-2, with 9 bases aligning to TRBD1. Germline V gives CDR1 MNHNS, CDR2 SASEGT. The CDR3 runs to 12 residues. The trim removed 10 bases at V and 4 bases at J, leaving 4 bases unmatched. The CDR3 loop reads CAKGDRVYGYTF. In nucleotides, the CDR3 is TGTGCCAAGGGGGACAGGGTCTATGGCTACACCTTC.

This chain links TRBV7-2 with TRBJ1-2; TRBD1 aligns across 8 bases. Per the germline V gene, CDR1 is SGHTA and CDR2 is FQGNSA. The CDR3 covers 16 residues. J gave up 5 bases and V 1 base, and 9 bases lay outside the gene matches. The CDR3 is CASSLVRQGAGYGYTF. The CDR3 nucleotides are TGTGCCAGCAGCTTAGTTCGGCAGGGGGCGGGGTATGGCTACACCTTC.

This chain uses TRBV30 with TRBJ1-2; D gene uncertain. Deletions cut 5 bases from V and 0 bases from J, with 4 bases between. Germline loops: CDR1 GTSNPN, CDR2 SVGIG (reference sequence). This CDR3 contains 11 residues. CDR3 nucleotides: TGTGCCTGGTCAGCTAACTATGGCTACACCTTC. It encodes CAWSANYGYTF.

This chain links TRBV5-4 with TRBJ1-4; unclear D gene. The germline CDR1 and CDR2 sequences are SGHNT and YYREEE (reference sequence). The CDR3 has 12 residues. Trimming took off 4 bases at V and 10 bases at J, with 11 bases between the two ends. The CDR3 bases are TGTGCCAGCAGCGATACATCGGGAAAACTGTTTTTT. This sequence encodes CASSDTSGKLFF.

CDR3 bases: TGTGCCAGCAGTGGGAAAAGTACAGGGGGCAGGGAGACCCAGTACTTC. Protein sequence: CASSGKSTGGRETQYF. The chain employs TRBV6-1 and TRBJ2-5, with TRBD1 matching over 9 bases. CDR3 length: 16 residues. The trim removed 4 bases at V and 5 bases at J, leaving 11 bases unmatched. CDR1 MNHNS and CDR2 SASEGT come from the germline V gene.

V gene TRBV5-1 combines with J gene TRBJ1-5, with a weak D call TRBD1 (5 bases). This CDR3 is 12 amino acids long. Germline lookup yields CDR1 SGHRS and CDR2 YFSETQ. V was clipped by 5 bases and J by 4 bases, with 7 bases between them. CDR3 in DNA: TGCGCCAGCAGGGAGGGGAATCAGCCCCAGCATTTT. The encoded protein is CASREGNQPQHF.

The chain uses TRBV6-1 and TRBJ2-7, with 8 bases that match TRBD2. Germline CDR1 reads MNHNS; CDR2 reads SASEGT. V lost 5 bases and J lost 4; bases outside the gene matches: 7. The CDR3 totals 14 residues. The CDR3, as DNA: TGTGCCAGCAGTAACCGGGAGGGCCCGTACGAGCAGTACTTC. This sequence encodes CASSNREGPYEQYF.

A few counts support this clone. This chain connects TRBV5-4 to TRBJ1-4; D is unclear. V was clipped by 0 bases and J by 7 bases, with 28 bases between them. The germline V gene encodes CDR1 SGHNT and CDR2 YYREEE (reference sequence). This CDR3 has 20 residues. The CDR3, as DNA: TGTGCCAGCAGCTTGGGAGGGATGAAGCCATTGCACGAAAAGGGTGAAAAACTGTTTTTT. It specifies CASSLGGMKPLHEKGEKLFF. The complete variable domain, with remaining parts taken from reference TRBV5-4 and TRBJ1-4, reads ETGVTQSPTHLIKTRGQQVTLRCSSQSGHNTVSWYQQALGQGPQFIFQYYREEENGRGNFPPRFSGLQFPNYSSELNVNALELDDSALYLCASSLGGMKPLHEKGEKLFFGSGTQLSVL.

This clone has only one observation. The V and J genes are TRBV27 and TRBJ2-7; TRBD2 matches at 8 bases. Germline V lookup: CDR1 MNHEY, CDR2 SMNVEV (reference sequence). The CDR3 length is 16 residues. V trimming: 2 bases; J trimming: 1 base; junction bases outside the gene matches: 7. The chain's CDR3 is CASSLISTSASYEQYF. Here the CDR3 DNA reads TGTGCCAGCAGTTTAATTTCGACTAGCGCGTCCTACGAGCAGTACTTC.

Here the CDR3 DNA reads TGCGCCAGCAGCCGTAATTACGAGCAGTACTTC. Translated, it gives CASSRNYEQYF. The chain links TRBV5-1 to TRBJ2-7; no firm D call. The CDR3 has 11 amino acids. Germline CDR1 and CDR2: SGHRS and YFSETQ. Between the trimmed V and J ends, which lost 4 bases and 4 bases, there was a span of 6 bases.

The chain carries TRBV14 and TRBJ2-4; TRBD1 matches at 11 bases. The CDR3 loop spans 15 amino acids. V was clipped by 1 base and J by 9 bases; unmatched bases: 5. The germline gives CDR1 SGHDN, CDR2 FVKESK. The CDR3 bases are TGTGCCAGCAGCCAAGGGACAGGGGGCGTGGGCATTCAGTACTTC. Its protein is CASSQGTGGVGIQYF.

This clone was detected once. The chain recombines TRBV9 with TRBJ1-3; D is uncertain. This CDR3 is 15 amino acids long. V lost 6 bases and J 1 base, leaving 14 bases between the germline ends. Germline CDR1 and CDR2: SGDLS and YYNGEE. The CDR3, as DNA: TGTGCCAGCACCCACGGCGGGTCGTCTGGAAACACCATATATTTT. Its protein is CASTHGGSSGNTIYF.

This chain links TRBV6-5 with TRBJ2-7; D ambiguous. This CDR3 has 11 residues. Per germline, CDR1 MNHEY and CDR2 SVGAGI. Trimming pared 8 bases from V and 2 bases from J, leaving 7 bases between. The CDR3 protein is CASQATYEQYF. For the CDR3, the DNA is TGTGCCAGCCAGGCGACCTACGAGCAGTACTTC.

V and J are TRBV7-2 and TRBJ1-5, with D tentatively TRBD1 (5 bases). Germline CDR1 is SGHTA and CDR2 is FQGNSA. The length of the CDR3 is 13 residues. Trimming took off 5 bases at V and 12 bases at J, with 17 bases between the two ends. CDR3 residues: CASSLQRDYHQHF. In nucleotides, the CDR3 is TGTGCCAGCAGCCTCCAGAGGGACTACCACCAGCATTTT.

The V gene is TRBV30, the J gene TRBJ1-3; 9 positions match TRBD1. Germline CDR1 GTSNPN, CDR2 SVGIG (reference sequence). Unmatched junction bases numbered 5, after V lost 2 bases and J lost 0 bases. This CDR3 spans 16 amino acids. The CDR3 is CAWSRDRVASGNTIYF. Written as DNA, the CDR3 is TGTGCCTGGAGTCGGGACAGGGTAGCCTCTGGAAACACCATATATTTT.

The J gene is TRBJ1-5, the V gene TRBV30; 7 bases agree with TRBD1. The V and J ends lost 1 base and 6 bases, in that order; junction bases with no gene match: 12. Germline CDR1 and CDR2: GTSNPN and SVGIG (reference sequence). The CDR3 runs to 16 residues. The CDR3, as DNA: TGTGCCTGGAGTGAAACGGACAGGAGGGTCGTTCAGCCCCAGCATTTT. Its protein is CAWSETDRRVVQPQHF.

The chain carries TRBV5-5 and TRBJ1-1, with 7 bases identical to TRBD1. This CDR3 is 15 amino acids long. CDR1 is SGHKS and CDR2 is YYEKEE in the germline V gene (reference sequence). Losses at the gene ends were 7 bases for V and 4 bases for J; bases not matched to a gene: 13. This CDR3 is CASSQGWQGGTEAFF. In nucleotides, the CDR3 is TGTGCCAGCTCCCAAGGATGGCAGGGGGGCACTGAAGCTTTCTTT.

This clone was found once. This rearrangement joins TRBV7-3 to TRBJ2-1; 8 bases line up with TRBD1. Trimming cost V 4 bases and J 8 bases; bases outside gene matches: 10. This CDR3 is built from 15 residues. CDR1 and CDR2 (germline): SGHTA, FQGTGA. The CDR3 DNA sequence: TGTGCCAGCAGCTCGGCGGACAGGGAATTGGATGAGCAGTTCTTC. Protein sequence: CASSSADRELDEQFF.

CDR3 residues: CASSMTGSNTEAFF. The CDR3 DNA is TGTGCCAGTAGTATGACAGGGTCGAACACTGAAGCTTTCTTT. The chain combines TRBV19 with TRBJ1-1; the match to TRBD1 covers 7 bases. Germline-derived CDR1 and CDR2 are LNHDA and SQIVND (reference sequence). With 3 bases clipped from V and 1 base from J, the junction kept 2 bases outside the gene matches. This CDR3 spans 14 amino acids.

The chain links TRBV6-4 to TRBJ1-1; 8 bases map to TRBD1. With V trimmed by 6 bases and J by 1 base, 13 bases remained unmatched. This CDR3 contains 17 residues. The germline V gene has CDR1 MRHNA and CDR2 SNTAGT. CDR3 protein: CASRVGDRRYRNTEAFF. DNA for the CDR3: TGTGCCAGCAGGGTTGGGGACAGGCGGTACCGGAACACTGAAGCTTTCTTT.

This chain uses TRBV7-9 with TRBJ1-6, with 8 bases aligning to TRBD1. The germline gives CDR1 SEHNR, CDR2 FQNEAQ (reference sequence). V trimming: 1 base; J trimming: 11 bases; junction bases outside the gene matches: 10. The CDR3 is 16 amino acids. The CDR3 DNA is TGTGCCAGCAGCTTAGGTTTAGGACAGGGTGAGACACCCCTCCACTTT. It is translated as CASSLGLGQGETPLHF.